This TCR beta chain was identified in a study of blood T cell repertoires in COVID-19. Using immunoSEQ multiplex PCR, the repertoire was profiled, and TCRdb retains in-frame clones only, with some absent. The sample records around 250,000 clones, 84% being singletons. V was pared by 5 bases and J by 0 bases, with 4 bases between. Germline V gene lookup returns CDR1 KGHDR and CDR2 SFDVKD. This CDR3 is built from 14 residues. The chain joins TRBV24-1 to TRBJ1-6; D is undetermined. The specimen sequenced was peripheral blood. This clonotype was sampled from a middle-aged woman who had recovered from COVID-19. This CDR3 is CATSGSSYNSPLHF. The CDR3 coding sequence is TGTGCCACCAGTGGGAGCTCCTATAATTCACCCCTCCACTTT.